This entry features one T cell receptor (beta chain) sequence. Its specificity is not known. Trimming took off 5 bases at V and 7 bases at J, with 11 bases between the two ends. The CDR3 contains 12 residues. The V gene's germline CDR1 is MNHEY and CDR2 SVGEGT. The data stem from a study of T-cell memory formation after mild COVID-19. In the study overall: TCR clusters were largely donor specific.

TCRdb reprocessed the 5' RACE reads via MiXCR and lists one record per CDR3 protein. Of around 300,000 distinct CDR3 sequences listed, roughly 18% are singletons. Notes on the study in general: Day 15 to 85 contracting clones showed balanced CD4/CD8; day 15 to 37 expanders favored CD4+. Mainly CM and EM harbored the contracting CD4+ clones; mainly EMRA harbored the CD8+ ones.

V and J are TRBV6-2 or TRBV6-3 and TRBJ1-2, with a weak D call TRBD1 (5 bases). This clonotype originated in a man between 18 and 29 years old who had mild COVID-19 (a few samples of this study predate the infection). Cell type and time point are not known. Input material: PBMCs or a T cell subset sorted from them (not recorded which). This chain's CDR3 is CASSQTVFGYTF. CDR3 DNA sequence: TGTGCCAGCAGTCAGACAGTATTTGGCTACACCTTC.